Below, 9 T cell receptor beta chains from the same sample are listed, as sequenced in a study of blood T cells in healthy people across ages. The second PCR ran about 6 to 11 cycles with a sample-barcoded 5' primer and J-beta primers. TCRdb analysed the 5' RACE reads with MiXCR anew, one entry per CDR3 protein. This sample has more than 500,000 distinct CDR3 sequences, with around 27% found just once. These data also featured in a second study, about T cells of mothers and their children.

Source material: blood. Receptors originate from a boy aged 2 to 9 in good health.

The chain recombines TRBV6-6 with TRBJ2-5; D perhaps matches TRBD1 (5 bases). Trimming removed 6 bases at V and 3 bases at J, with 17 bases between. Germline V gene sequence: CDR1 MNHNY, CDR2 SVGAGI (reference sequence). The CDR3 contains 15 residues. The CDR3 sequence: CASRTRSGIEETQYF. In DNA, the CDR3 is TGTGCCAGCAGAACCCGATCAGGGATTGAAGAGACCCAGTACTTC.

The genes are TRBV6-2 or TRBV6-3 and TRBJ2-7, with 10 bases identical to TRBD2. The V gene's germline CDR1 is MNHEY and CDR2 SVGEGT. This CDR3 has 16 residues. V shed 6 bases and J 5 bases; nucleotides not matched to a gene: 13. CDR3 region: CASSYRGSGRANEQYF. The CDR3 DNA sequence: TGTGCCAGCAGCTATAGAGGCAGCGGGAGGGCCAACGAGCAGTACTTC.

The gene calls are TRBV29-1 and TRBJ2-5; D possibly corresponds to TRBD2 (6 bases). The J call may be incorrect, as the DNA end agrees better with TRBJ2-7. Germline V lookup: CDR1 SQVTM, CDR2 ANQGSEA. This CDR3 region has 14 residues. CDR3 sequence: CSVEGGGTSYEQYF. The CDR3 DNA is TGCAGCGTTGAGGGTGGGGGGACTTCCTACGAGCAGTACTTC.

This clonotype was detected many times. V usage is TRBV7-2 and J usage is TRBJ1-2, with D perhaps TRBD1 (6 bases). Germline V lookup: CDR1 SGHTA, CDR2 FQGNSA. CDR3 length equals 15 residues. With 8 bases removed from V and 7 bases from J, the gap between germline ends came to 23 bases. The CDR3 DNA reads TGTGCCAGCTCGGACAGTCGGGGCGGGTATGGTGGCTACACCTTC. Its translation is CASSDSRGGYGGYTF. Complete variable domain (other parts from reference TRBV7-2 and TRBJ1-2): GAGVSQSPSNKVTEKGKDVELRCDPISGHTALYWYRQSLGQGLEFLIYFQGNSAPDKSGLPSDRFSAERTGGSVSTLTIQRTQQEDSAVYLCASSDSRGGYGGYTFGSGTRLTVV.

This clonotype was counted between two and nine times. The chain links TRBV27 to TRBJ1-2, with 7 bases that match TRBD1. CDR1 MNHEY and CDR2 SMNVEV come from the germline V gene (reference sequence). J gave up 6 bases and V 5 bases, and 0 bases lay outside the gene matches. This CDR3 contains 11 residues. The CDR3 nucleotides are TGTGCCAGCAGTACAGGGGATGGCTACACCTTC. Amino acid sequence: CASSTGDGYTF.

This clonotype appeared a few times. The rearrangement joins TRBV6-5 to TRBJ2-4; 9 nucleotides agree with TRBD1. CDR1 is MNHEY, CDR2 SVGAGI, per germline. Trimming at V came to 6 bases and at J to 7 bases, leaving 13 bases not matched to a gene. This CDR3 has 16 residues. The CDR3 nucleotides read TGTGCCAGCAGCCCTACAGGGGGCGGCTCCTGGAACATTCAGTACTTC. Encoded protein: CASSPTGGGSWNIQYF.

There are a few counts of this clonotype. The chain recombines TRBV6-5 with TRBJ1-1; possible D gene TRBD1, 6 bases. Trimming removed 10 bases at V and 6 bases at J, with 18 bases between. Germline CDR1 MNHEY, CDR2 SVGAGI. The CDR3 is made up of 13 amino acids. CDR3: CAIQTTRGAEAFF. The CDR3 bases are TGTGCCATCCAGACGACCAGGGGAGCTGAAGCTTTCTTT.

V and J are TRBV2 and TRBJ2-4, with D possibly matching TRBD1 (5 bases). CDR1 SNHLY and CDR2 FYNNEI come from the germline V gene. The CDR3 runs 14 residues. The germline V and J ends were trimmed by 6 bases and 2 bases, with 11 bases remaining between them. CDR3 in DNA: TGTGCCAGCAGAGCCAGGGCGTCCAAAAACATTCAGTACTTC. Translation gives CASRARASKNIQYF.

The J gene is TRBJ2-5, the V gene TRBV3-1; D possibly matches TRBD1 or TRBD2 (5 bases each). Trimming shortened V by 3 bases and J by 2 bases, and 13 bases separated the two germline ends. Germline V gives CDR1 LGHDT, CDR2 YNNKEL (reference sequence). This CDR3 is 15 amino acids long. CDR3 region: CASSQRGLGQETQYF. In DNA form, the CDR3 reads TGTGCCAGCAGCCAGAGGGGCCTGGGGCAAGAGACCCAGTACTTC.